What follows are 14 T cell receptor beta chains derived from one specimen sequenced in a study of cytomegalovirus exposure and HLA in healthy donors. Both 60 Vbeta primers and 13 Jbeta primers went into the PCR. Assay used: immunoSEQ multiplex PCR; TCRdb lists only in-frame clones, some missing. The sample comprises 40,000 or so clones, approximately 75% of which are singletons, and roughly 1.3% rests with the top ten. Material: PBMCs. The receptors come from a man between 25 and 39 years old in good health and CMV-seronegative.

V gene TRBV6-1 combines with J gene TRBJ2-7; TRBD1 aligns across 8 bases. The CDR3 contains 13 residues. CDR1 and CDR2 from the germline V gene are MNHNS and SASEGT. V was pared by 3 bases and J by 3 bases, with 1 base of the junction left unmatched. CDR3 nucleotide sequence: TGTGCCAGCAGTGATGGACAGGGCTACGAGCAGTACTTC. Its translation is CASSDGQGYEQYF.

The chain's CDR3 is CASSLHLAGAGNEQFF. The CDR3 nucleotides are TGTGCCAGCTCACTCCATCTAGCGGGAGCGGGTAATGAGCAGTTCTTC. The chain is built from TRBV18 and TRBJ2-1; 10 nucleotides line up with TRBD2. Unmatched junction bases numbered 10, after V lost 4 bases and J lost 7 bases. The CDR3 loop spans 16 amino acids. CDR1 is KGHSH and CDR2 is LQKENI in the germline V gene.

This clone was counted once. This chain links TRBV10-2 with TRBJ2-7; 7 bases are shared with TRBD2. Germline CDR1 is WSHSY and CDR2 is SAAADI. After removal of 5 bases from V and 0 bases from J, the junction contained 4 bases not matched to a gene. CDR3 size: 14 residues. Here the CDR3 reads CASSSGALSYEQYF. The DNA for the CDR3 is TGCGCCAGCAGTAGCGGGGCTCTCTCCTACGAGCAGTACTTC.

This rearrangement joins TRBV18 to TRBJ1-4, with TRBD1 matching 7 bases. The length of the CDR3 is 15 residues. From germline, CDR1 is KGHSH and CDR2 LQKENI. J gave up 4 bases and V 2 bases, and 4 bases lay outside the gene matches. CDR3 sequence reads: CASSPRGQRNEKLFF. The CDR3 region has the DNA TGTGCCAGCTCACCAAGGGGACAGCGTAATGAAAAACTGTTTTTT.

The CDR3 protein is CASRSPGLGDSDTQYF. CDR3 DNA: TGTGCCAGTAGATCGCCGGGACTAGGAGATTCAGATACGCAGTATTTT. The chain couples TRBV19 to TRBJ2-3; 8 bases match TRBD2. With 6 bases clipped from V and 4 bases from J, the junction kept 12 bases outside the gene matches. Looked up from germline, CDR1 is LNHDA and CDR2 is SQIVND (reference sequence). The CDR3 consists of 16 residues.

The table lists this clone with a few counts. The V gene is TRBV6-5, the J gene TRBJ2-7, with a tentative D call TRBD1 (6 bases). The V end lost 2 bases, the J end lost 7 bases, and 12 bases lay between the germline ends. There are 13 residues in the CDR3. Germline assignment: CDR1 MNHEY and CDR2 SVGAGI. CDR3 sequence (DNA): TGTGCCAGCAGTTACATGGCAGGGGAGGAGCAGTACTTC. As protein: CASSYMAGEEQYF.

The gene calls are TRBV4-3 and TRBJ1-4; 9 bases map to TRBD1. The CDR3 has 15 amino acids. Germline loops: CDR1 LGHNA, CDR2 YSLEER. Trimming removed 5 bases from V and 7 bases from J; junction bases left unmatched: 8. The CDR3 DNA reads as TGCGCCAGCAGCTACGGCACAGGGGGCCGTGAAAAACTGTTTTTT. This translates into CASSYGTGGREKLFF.

The genes are TRBV27 and TRBJ1-2, with D possibly TRBD1 on 6 matching bases. The CDR3 consists of 16 residues. Germline V gene lookup returns CDR1 MNHEY and CDR2 SMNVEV (reference sequence). Deletions cut 6 bases from V and 4 bases from J, with 21 bases between. The CDR3 spells CASSRDQTGFFYGYTF. DNA for the CDR3: TGTGCCAGCAGCCGCGACCAGACAGGTTTTTTCTATGGCTACACCTTC.

The rearrangement links TRBV7-9 to TRBJ2-1, with a possible D match to TRBD2 (6 bases). The CDR3 contains 16 residues. Per the germline V gene, CDR1 is SEHNR and CDR2 is FQNEAQ (reference sequence). V was clipped by 3 bases and J by 2 bases, with 14 bases between them. CDR3 in amino acids: CASSLGAGLTYNEQFF. CDR3 DNA: TGTGCCAGCAGCTTGGGTGCGGGACTGACCTACAATGAGCAGTTCTTC.

This clone has only one observation. Other DNA sequences of this sample code for an identical CDR3. The chain couples TRBV6-6 to TRBJ1-2, with 7 nucleotides matching TRBD1. With V trimmed by 6 bases and J by 4 bases, 8 bases remained unmatched. This CDR3 has 14 residues. The germline V gene encodes CDR1 MNHNY and CDR2 SVGAGI (reference sequence). The CDR3 nucleotides read TGTGCCAGCAGGCCAACAGGGGCCTCCTATGGCTACACCTTC. It specifies CASRPTGASYGYTF.

The V gene is TRBV6-1, the J gene TRBJ1-5; no definite D call. This CDR3 region has 11 residues. V shed 8 bases and J shed 7 bases, with 9 bases lying between them. CDR1 and CDR2 from the germline V gene are MNHNS and SASEGT. The CDR3 here is CASGSVQPQHF. The CDR3 DNA is TGTGCCAGCGGGAGTGTCCAGCCCCAGCATTTT.

V usage is TRBV4-3 and J usage is TRBJ1-1, with D perhaps matching TRBD1 (5 bases). There are 15 residues in the CDR3. Looked up from germline, CDR1 is LGHNA and CDR2 is YSLEER. V was clipped by 3 bases and J by 0 bases, with 11 bases between them. The CDR3 reads CASSHTRGVNTEAFF. The CDR3 bases are TGCGCCAGCAGCCATACTCGGGGGGTGAACACTGAAGCTTTCTTT.

Written as DNA, the CDR3 is TGCGCCAGCAGCCCGGACAGGGGTATAGGAGGCTACACCTTC. It encodes CASSPDRGIGGYTF. The rearrangement uses TRBV4-3 and TRBJ1-2, with 9 bases matching TRBD1. This CDR3 is 14 amino acids long. V dropped 4 bases and J dropped 8; count of bases not matched to a gene: 8. Germline CDR1 is LGHNA and CDR2 is YSLEER.

The V and J genes are TRBV4-2 and TRBJ2-1; D is unclear. This CDR3 comprises 16 residues. Germline V gene lookup returns CDR1 LGHNA and CDR2 YNFKEQ. The V and J ends lost 0 bases and 3 bases respectively, with 12 bases between them. As DNA, the CDR3 is TGTGCCAGCAGCCAAGACACGGCGGCCTTCTACAATGAGCAGTTCTTC. Its protein product is CASSQDTAAFYNEQFF.